The 27 T cell receptor beta chains listed next were all sequenced from one sample in a study of cytomegalovirus exposure and HLA in healthy donors. PCR primers comprised 60 Vbeta and 13 Jbeta primers. Profiled with immunoSEQ multiplex PCR; TCRdb holds only in-frame clones, not every one. The sample lists 80,000 or so clones; 55% to 85% were seen once. Material for sequencing was PBMCs. The receptor source for this set is a woman in her thirties or forties in good health and CMV-seropositive.

This sequence joins TRBV27 and TRBJ2-3; TRBD2 is a possible D gene (5 bases). This CDR3 is 15 amino acids long. Germline CDR1 and CDR2: MNHEY and SMNVEV (reference sequence). V gave up 2 bases and J gave up 0 bases, with 9 bases separating them. The chain's CDR3 is CASSLTRVSTDTQYF. Here the CDR3 DNA reads TGTGCCAGCAGTTTAACTAGGGTCAGCACAGATACGCAGTATTTT.

The chain employs TRBV5-1 and TRBJ2-1; TRBD1 agrees at 7 bases. Germline V gene data show CDR1 as SGHRS and CDR2 as YFSETQ. CDR3 length: 15 amino acids. The junction had 8 bases not matched to a gene; V was cut back by 2 bases and J by 6 bases. This CDR3 is CASSLRTGSGNEQFF. The CDR3 DNA is TGCGCCAGCAGCTTACGGACAGGCTCGGGCAATGAGCAGTTCTTC.

The V call is TRBV19, the J call TRBJ1-3, with D possibly matching TRBD1 (6 bases). Trimming cost V 6 bases and J 0 bases, with 18 bases left between them. The CDR3 runs 17 residues. Germline assignment: CDR1 LNHDA and CDR2 SQIVND (reference sequence). CDR3 amino acids: CASSSQGQGDSGNTIYF. The CDR3 DNA reads as TGTGCCAGTAGCTCCCAGGGACAAGGGGACTCTGGAAACACCATATATTTT.

The V call is TRBV7-9, the J call TRBJ2-1, with 13 bases identical to TRBD2. Unmatched junction bases numbered 7, after V lost 3 bases and J lost 8 bases. The CDR3 has 16 residues. Germline V lookup: CDR1 SEHNR, CDR2 FQNEAQ (reference sequence). CDR3 sequence reads: CASSFPGLAGIDEQFF. For the CDR3, the DNA is TGTGCCAGCAGCTTCCCGGGACTAGCGGGAATAGATGAGCAGTTCTTC.

V and J are TRBV4-2 and TRBJ2-7; perhaps TRBD2 as D (5 bases). Germline loops: CDR1 LGHNA, CDR2 YNFKEQ. CDR3 size: 14 residues. V dropped 2 bases and J dropped 0 bases, with 8 bases sitting between them. The CDR3 coding sequence is TGTGCCAGCAGCCAACCCGGGAACTCCTACGAGCAGTACTTC. Translated: CASSQPGNSYEQYF.

The chain couples TRBV2 to TRBJ2-3; 13 bases fit TRBD2. The ends lost 1 base at V and 4 bases at J; junction bases unmatched: 2. Germline values: CDR1 SNHLY, CDR2 FYNNEI. This CDR3 is 16 amino acids long. The CDR3 region is CASSEGLAGGADTQYF. The CDR3 nucleotides are TGTGCCAGCAGTGAAGGACTAGCGGGGGGAGCAGATACGCAGTATTTT. Using reference TRBV2 and TRBJ2-3 for the parts outside the CDR3, the full variable domain is EPEVTQTPSHQVTQMGQEVILRCVPISNHLYFYWYRQILGQKVEFLVSFYNNEISEKSEIFDDQFSVERPDGSNFTLKIRSTKLEDSAMYFCASSEGLAGGADTQYFGPGTRLTVL.

This chain joins TRBV7-8 and TRBJ2-3; 7 bases agree with TRBD2. This CDR3 is 14 amino acids long. Unmatched junction bases numbered 4, after V lost 1 base and J lost 6 bases. The germline V gene encodes CDR1 SGHVS and CDR2 FQNEAQ. The CDR3 region has the DNA TGTGCCAGCAGCTTAGGGACTAGTGGGGATACGCAGTATTTT. This translates into CASSLGTSGDTQYF.

The chain recombines TRBV5-1 with TRBJ2-6, with D maybe TRBD1 (7 bases). Germline V gene lookup returns CDR1 SGHRS and CDR2 YFSETQ. This CDR3 region has 17 residues. The V and J ends lost 4 bases and 0 bases respectively, with 14 bases between them. This chain's CDR3 is CASSPGGQSSGANVLTF. The CDR3 DNA reads TGCGCCAGCAGCCCCGGGGGACAGAGCTCTGGGGCCAACGTCCTGACTTTC.

There are a few counts of this clone. The CDR3 nucleotides read TGTGCCAGCAGCTTAACAGGGGCCGGGGGTAATGAAAAACTGTTTTTT. Translated: CASSLTGAGGNEKLFF. The chain combines TRBV7-8 with TRBJ1-4; 7 bases align to TRBD1. After removal of 2 bases from V and 4 bases from J, the junction contained 7 bases not matched to a gene. The CDR3 loop spans 16 amino acids. Germline lookup yields CDR1 SGHVS and CDR2 FQNEAQ.

This clone was seen more than once but under ten times. The rearrangement uses TRBV2 and TRBJ2-3; 7 bases fit TRBD1. After removal of 3 bases from V and 0 bases from J, the junction contained 6 bases not matched to a gene. This CDR3 is 16 amino acids long. Germline CDR1 is SNHLY and CDR2 is FYNNEI. CDR3 loop: CASSERRGPSTDTQYF. CDR3 nucleotides: TGTGCCAGCAGTGAGAGAAGGGGGCCAAGCACAGATACGCAGTATTTT.

This clone was observed once. The rearrangement joins TRBV5-1 to TRBJ2-7; tentatively, D is TRBD2 (5 bases). Trimming left V 5 bases short and J 2 bases short, with 14 bases between. The CDR3 length is 14 residues. In germline, CDR1 is SGHRS, CDR2 YFSETQ. The CDR3 protein is CASSLSAEAYEQYF. Here the CDR3 DNA reads TGCGCCAGCAGTTTATCAGCGGAGGCCTACGAGCAGTACTTC.

This clone was picked up a small number of times. The chain couples TRBV28 to TRBJ1-1; 10 bases fit TRBD1. The CDR3 has 16 amino acids. After removal of 8 bases from V and 0 bases from J, the junction contained 9 bases not matched to a gene. In germline, CDR1 is MDHEN, CDR2 SYDVKM. CDR3 in DNA: TGTGCCAGCGGGGACAGGGGAGAACTTATGAACACTGAAGCTTTCTTT. Its translation is CASGDRGELMNTEAFF.

A single count supports this clone. V and J are TRBV5-4 and TRBJ2-7; TRBD1 might be the D (5 bases). Germline loops: CDR1 SGHNT, CDR2 YYREEE (reference sequence). CDR3 length: 14 amino acids. Trimming shortened V by 2 bases and J by 4 bases, and 13 bases separated the two germline ends. CDR3 protein: CASSLYDRVYEQYF. CDR3 DNA sequence: TGTGCCAGCAGCTTATATGACAGAGTTTACGAGCAGTACTTC.

The CDR3 region is CASSESQGLGGYTF. The CDR3 DNA sequence: TGTGCCAGCAGTGAATCCCAGGGGTTAGGTGGCTACACCTTC. This chain links TRBV25-1 with TRBJ1-2; D is possibly TRBD1 (6 bases). There are 14 residues in the CDR3. V was trimmed by 1 base and J by 7 bases, leaving 13 bases between them. Germline CDR1 and CDR2: MGHDK and SYGVNS.

This chain connects TRBV15 to TRBJ2-7; D is perhaps TRBD2 (6 bases). There are 14 residues in the CDR3. Germline lookup yields CDR1 LNHNV and CDR2 YYDKDF (reference sequence). The V gene lost 5 bases and the J gene lost 3 bases, with 14 bases spanning the gap. The CDR3 protein is CATSPGLTDYEQYF. CDR3 in DNA: TGTGCCACCAGCCCGGGACTGACCGACTACGAGCAGTACTTC.

The chain has TRBV7-9 and TRBJ2-7; D call uncertain. CDR1 and CDR2 (germline): SEHNR, FQNEAQ (reference sequence). The CDR3 is 14 residues long. The V end was cut by 6 bases, the J end by 3 bases, with 15 bases between. The CDR3 reads CASSPNRAFYEQYF. CDR3 in DNA: TGTGCCAGCAGTCCTAACAGAGCCTTCTACGAGCAGTACTTC. Complete variable domain (other parts from reference TRBV7-9 and TRBJ2-7): DTGVSQNPRHKITKRGQNVTFRCDPISEHNRLYWYRQTLGQGPEFLTYFQNEAQLEKSRLLSDRFSAERPKGSFSTLEIQRTEQGDSAMYLCASSPNRAFYEQYFGPGTRLTVT.

On this clone: Relative to the germline gene, one junction end is altered; a read error may explain this. This same CDR3 is encoded by further DNA sequences in the sample. This chain joins TRBV30 and TRBJ1-5, with no clear D. CDR1 is GTSNPN, CDR2 SVGIG, per germline (reference sequence). The CDR3 is made up of 13 amino acids. DNA of the CDR3: TGTGCCTGGAGTGTACGAAGCAACCAGCCCCAGCATTTT. Translating gives CAWSVRSNQPQHF.

This clone was observed once. The rearrangement links TRBV15 to TRBJ2-1; TRBD2 matches at 9 bases. This CDR3 comprises 17 residues. Per germline, CDR1 LNHNV and CDR2 YYDKDF (reference sequence). V was clipped by 1 base and J by 4 bases; unmatched bases: 8. The CDR3, as DNA: TGTGCCACCAGCAGAGTGGGCGGGGGGGCCATTTACAATGAGCAGTTCTTC. It encodes CATSRVGGGAIYNEQFF.

V is TRBV5-1 and J is TRBJ1-2; the match to TRBD1 covers 9 bases. V shed 2 bases, J shed 5 bases, and the junction held 10 bases outside the gene matches. Germline V gene data show CDR1 as SGHRS and CDR2 as YFSETQ. The CDR3 contains 16 residues. CDR3 coding DNA: TGCGCCAGCAGCTTAGGGTCAACAGGGGGCTCGTATGGCTACACCTTC. Translated, it gives CASSLGSTGGSYGYTF. Looking up the rest from reference TRBV5-1 and TRBJ1-2 gives the full variable domain: KAGVTQTPRYLIKTRGQQVTLSCSPISGHRSVSWYQQTPGQGLQFLFEYFSETQRNKGNFPGRFSGRQFSNSRSEMNVSTLELGDSALYLCASSLGSTGGSYGYTFGSGTRLTVV.

The chain couples TRBV6-5 to TRBJ2-1, with 11 bases fitting TRBD2. This CDR3 contains 15 residues. Germline V lookup: CDR1 MNHEY, CDR2 SVGAGI. J was trimmed by 6 bases and V by 6 bases; bases with no gene match: 7. The CDR3: CASRKLAGVANEQFF. For the CDR3, the DNA is TGTGCCAGCAGAAAACTAGCGGGAGTCGCCAATGAGCAGTTCTTC.

The chain is built from TRBV30 and TRBJ2-1; 10 bases match TRBD1. V was pared by 4 bases and J by 5 bases, with 11 bases of the junction left unmatched. Germline lookup yields CDR1 GTSNPN and CDR2 SVGIG (reference sequence). The CDR3 length is 16 residues. The CDR3 sequence is CAWIPGTGVSDNEQFF. As DNA, the CDR3 is TGTGCCTGGATCCCCGGGACAGGGGTTTCGGACAATGAGCAGTTCTTC.

The chain combines TRBV4-3 with TRBJ1-3; 7 bases agree with TRBD1. CDR3 length: 15 residues. Per germline, CDR1 LGHNA and CDR2 YSLEER. The trim removed 4 bases at V and 4 bases at J, leaving 7 bases unmatched. The CDR3 protein is CASSPNPGQGNTIYF. CDR3 coding DNA: TGCGCCAGCAGCCCGAACCCGGGACAGGGAAACACCATATATTTT.

The gene calls are TRBV14 and TRBJ2-7; 12 bases fit TRBD2. The CDR3 consists of 16 residues. V shed 5 bases and J 1 base; nucleotides not matched to a gene: 6. Germline V CDR1 and CDR2: SGHDN, FVKESK. CDR3 region: CASSKIGLAGSYEQYF. The CDR3 coding sequence is TGTGCCAGCAGCAAGATCGGACTAGCGGGATCCTACGAGCAGTACTTC. The entire variable domain, with the rest obtained from reference TRBV14 and TRBJ2-7, is as follows: EAGVTQFPSHSVIEKGQTVTLRCDPISGHDNLYWYRRVMGKEIKFLLHFVKESKQDESGMPNNRFLAERTGGTYSTLKVQPAELEDSGVYFCASSKIGLAGSYEQYFGPGTRLTVT.

The chain combines TRBV4-3 with TRBJ2-2; weak D call: TRBD1 (5 bases). The CDR3 is 17 amino acids. V dropped 0 bases and J dropped 6 bases, with 17 bases sitting between them. Germline V gene data show CDR1 as LGHNA and CDR2 as YSLEER. The CDR3, as DNA: TGCGCCAGCAGCCAAGATGGGGATGTGGGCAGGGCCGGGGAGCTGTTTTTT. Translation: CASSQDGDVGRAGELFF.

The chain recombines TRBV21-1 with TRBJ2-3; the DNA was not compared with TRBD1, the D call given in the table. TRBV21-1 is assigned pseudogene status. The CDR3 totals 12 residues. The CDR3 DNA reads TGTGCCAGCAGCAACCATCCCCATACGCAGTATTTT. The encoded protein is CASSNHPHTQYF.

The chain is built from TRBV5-1 and TRBJ2-7; 12 nucleotides line up with TRBD2. The germline V gene encodes CDR1 SGHRS and CDR2 YFSETQ. Losses at the gene ends were 2 bases for V and 5 bases for J; bases not matched to a gene: 8. CDR3 length: 16 amino acids. The CDR3 coding sequence is TGCGCCAGCAGCTTTCCCCTAGCGGGAGGGCCAAACGAGCAGTACTTC. Its protein product is CASSFPLAGGPNEQYF.

V is TRBV2 and J is TRBJ1-3; D possibly corresponds to TRBD1 (6 bases). This CDR3 is 15 amino acids long. Deletions cut 9 bases from V and 1 base from J, with 16 bases between. Germline CDR1 and CDR2: SNHLY and FYNNEI. CDR3 amino acids: CASLRDTVSGNTIYF. The CDR3 DNA reads TGTGCCAGTCTTCGGGACACGGTGTCTGGAAACACCATATATTTT.